These T cell receptor beta chains were read from a single sample in a study of post-analysis software for immune sequencing data. TCRdb reanalysed the PCR reads using MiXCR and keeps one entry per CDR3 protein. The table lists roughly 430,000 distinct CDR3 sequences, about 40% of them singletons. Sequenced input: blood. Receptors originate from a girl aged 2-10 years with multiple sclerosis. CDR3s include the opening cysteine and the closing phenylalanine or tryptophan. A D gene is named only where the DNA matches it firmly. Clone size, where shown, is once, few, many, or a class for clones that have expanded.

j_gene | d_gene | v_gene | abundance | CDR3aa | CDR3nt
TRBJ2-6 | NA | TRBV7-2 | NA | CASVLDRSGANVLTF | TGTGCCAGCGTACTAGACCGCTCTGGGGCCAACGTCCTGACTTTC
TRBJ2-4 | TRBD2 | TRBV7-2 | NA | CASSSSGSPKNIQYF | TGTGCCAGCAGCTCTAGCGGGAGCCCCAAAAACATTCAGTACTTC
TRBJ2-7 | NA | TRBV4-3 | NA | CASSQDSRAYEQYF | TGCGCCAGCAGCCAAGATTCCAGGGCCTACGAGCAGTACTTC
TRBJ2-1 | NA | TRBV20-1 | once | CSARSPPGDNEQFF | TGCAGTGCTAGGAGTCCCCCAGGGGACAATGAGCAGTTCTTC
TRBJ1-1 | NA | TRBV29-1 | NA | CSVVKQTTDKAFF | TGCAGCGTCGTCAAACAGACGACAGACAAAGCTTTCTTT
TRBJ2-1 | NA | TRBV12-3/TRBV12-4 | few | CASSLSGNEQFF | TGTGCCAGCAGTTTGTCAGGCAATGAGCAGTTCTTC
TRBJ1-5 | TRBD1 | TRBV28 | NA | CASSLPTGGEDNQPQHF | TGTGCCAGCAGTTTACCTACAGGGGGCGAGGACAATCAGCCCCAGCATTTT
TRBJ2-4 | TRBD2 | TRBV4-1 | NA | CASRAERSGTRGSQYF | TGCGCCAGCAGGGCTGAGCGTAGCGGGACGCGTGGGTCCCAGTACTTC
TRBJ1-4 | NA | TRBV18 | NA | CASTQGATNEKLFF | TGTGCCAGCACGCAAGGGGCAACTAATGAAAAACTGTTTTTT
TRBJ2-7 | NA | TRBV28 | NA | CASSSTGVGYEQYF | TGTGCCAGCAGTTCTACGGGGGTCGGCTACGAGCAGTACTTC
TRBJ2-1 | NA | TRBV15 | NA | CATSSKHQNNEQFF | TGTGCCACCAGCAGCAAGCACCAAAACAATGAGCAGTTCTTC
TRBJ2-7 | NA | TRBV12-5 | NA | CASVGRGLSYEQYF | TGTGCTAGTGTTGGGCGGGGGCTCTCCTACGAGCAGTACTTC
TRBJ2-3 | TRBD2 | TRBV7-3 | NA | CASSLGGASTDTQYF | TGTGCCAGCAGCCTCGGGGGGGCCAGTACAGATACGCAGTATTTT
TRBJ1-1 | NA | TRBV21-1 | NA | CASSTGFFEAFF | TGTGCCAGCAGCACAGGGTTCTTTGAAGCTTTCTTT
TRBJ2-3 | TRBD2 | TRBV28 | NA | CASSQRTSGYTDTQYF | TGTGCCAGCAGTCAAAGGACTAGCGGTTACACAGATACGCAGTATTTT
TRBJ1-6 | NA | TRBV4-1 | NA | CASSQEENRYNSPLHF | TGCGCCAGCAGCCAAGAAGAAAACAGATATAATTCACCCCTCCACTTT
TRBJ1-5 | TRBD1 | TRBV24-1 | NA | CATSDATGGSNRPQHF | TGTGCCACCAGTGATGCGACAGGGGGCTCTAATCGTCCCCAGCATTTT
TRBJ2-1 | NA | TRBV12-3/TRBV12-4 | once | CASSLIDHSYNEQFF | TGTGCCAGCAGTTTAATCGACCACTCCTACAATGAGCAGTTCTTC
TRBJ2-7 | TRBD2 | TRBV20-1 | few | CSARDSRTSGFPEQYF | TGCAGTGCTAGAGACTCTAGGACTAGCGGGTTTCCCGAGCAGTACTTC
TRBJ2-1 | TRBD2 | TRBV10-3 | few | CAISDSLGLAGRRHYNEQFF | TGTGCCATCAGTGACTCACTGGGACTAGCGGGCAGAAGACACTACAATGAGCAGTTCTTC
TRBJ2-5 | NA | TRBV7-6 | few | CASSLDPETQYF | TGTGCCAGCAGCTTAGACCCAGAGACCCAGTACTTC